The next 5 T cell receptor beta chains were all read from a single sample in a study of T cells after yellow fever vaccination. TCRdb itself ran the 5' RACE reads through MiXCR, one entry per CDR3 protein. In the table there are some 600,000 distinct CDR3 sequences, 17% of which are singletons. The starting material was PBMCs, obtained less than 6 days after the first yellow fever vaccination. These receptors were collected from a man between 18 and 29 years old who received the YFV17D yellow fever vaccine.

This sequence joins TRBV20-1 and TRBJ2-4; 7 nucleotides align to TRBD1. Germline CDR1 DFQATT, CDR2 SNEGSKA (reference sequence). The CDR3 covers 15 residues. The J segment lost 4 bases and the V segment lost 6 bases, leaving 12 bases of the junction unmatched. The CDR3 DNA is TGCAGTGCGCCATCACGGGACAGTCCTAAAAACATTCAGTACTTC. Its translation is CSAPSRDSPKNIQYF.

The chain employs TRBV13 and TRBJ2-3, with D possibly being TRBD1 or TRBD2 (5 bases each). The CDR3 contains 15 residues. Germline V lookup: CDR1 PRHDT, CDR2 FYEKMQ (reference sequence). Trimming took 5 bases from V and 0 from J, leaving 12 bases between them. The CDR3 DNA is TGTGCCAGCAGCGGGAGCCGGGACAGCACAGATACGCAGTATTTT. This encodes CASSGSRDSTDTQYF.

The chain employs TRBV12-3 or TRBV12-4 and TRBJ2-3; TRBD2 matches at 8 bases. The CDR3 has 15 residues. The J segment lost 1 base and the V segment lost 3 bases, leaving 3 bases of the junction unmatched. The CDR3, as DNA: TGTGCCAGCAGTTTCTGGCGGGGGGGCACAGATACGCAGTATTTT. Its translation is CASSFWRGGTDTQYF.

This CDR3 reads CASSYRPGTPTDTQYF. As DNA, the CDR3 is TGTGCCAGCAGTTACAGGCCCGGGACCCCCACAGATACGCAGTATTTT. The genes are TRBV6-5 and TRBJ2-3; D may correspond to TRBD1 or TRBD2 (5 bases each). Trimming shortened V by 2 bases and J by 2 bases, and 14 bases separated the two germline ends. CDR1 is MNHEY, CDR2 SVGAGI, per germline. CDR3 length equals 16 residues.

The chain employs TRBV19 and TRBJ1-1; 7 bases match TRBD1. Germline assignment: CDR1 LNHDA and CDR2 SQIVND (reference sequence). J was trimmed by 10 bases and V by 5 bases; bases with no gene match: 7. This CDR3 contains 12 residues. DNA for the CDR3: TGTGCCAGTAGTGCCAGACAGGGTCGAGCTTTCTTT. Encoded protein: CASSARQGRAFF.